This T cell receptor (beta chain) was captured by sequencing in a study of T cell repertoires in cytomegalovirus infection (dated by TCRdb to about 2019). With regard to the full study: Peptide stimulations targeted recently identified HLA-C-restricted CMV epitopes, whose presentation resists viral immunomodulation, together with well-studied HLA-B-restricted epitopes. Because public TCR beta signatures pointed to carriage of CMV infection together with the matching HLA type, the HLA type of each donor mattered for the analysis. What the authors observed across the whole study: In both this cohort and an independent roughly 350-donor cohort, the cumulative frequency of public TCR beta family members distinguished carriers of CMV infection plus the relevant HLA type. The ex vivo response was dominated by HLA-C-restricted CMV-specific TCR beta clonotypes, and the single most frequent clonotype in two of eight donors was supplied by these HLA-C-restricted clonotypes.

The treatment or condition label for this specimen denotes: in vitro stimulation with specific CMV peptide epitopes to enrich CMV-specific T cells. This clonotype was observed many times. Its antigen remains undetermined. No per-base quality is available; no much larger clone lies one base away. Instrument used: Illumina HiSeq 1500. TCRdb reprocessed the public reads (quality trimming at Q25 with fastp, clone calling with MiXCR) and kept in-frame beta chains. Records with the same CDR3 protein are collapsed into one entry carrying the most frequent genes and DNA. The sample profile shows about a million distinct CDR3 sequences; roughly 30% of them were found once. About an eighth of the sample lies in the top ten. CDR1 and CDR2 were assigned from the germline V gene as SGHTA and FQGNSA. The CDR3 has 17 amino acids, counting the end cysteine and phenylalanine. CDR3 DNA is the only sequence kept; it has 51 bases, read in frame from the first base. V lost 5 bases and J lost 5 bases; the stretch between them is 24 bases long.

The V and J segments used are TRBV7-2 and TRBJ1-2; TRBD1 could be the D gene, as 5 bases match. The clonotype comes from a human donor in good health (CMV status not recorded). Some clones in this sample may be carry-over from other donors' samples. The material was cultured CD8+ T cells from PBMCs, obtained from culture after CMV antigen stimulation. The CDR3 is CASSPLYPIDREYGYTF. The DNA is as follows: TGTGCCAGCAGCCCGTTATACCCTATAGACAGAGAATATGGCTACACCTTC.